The clone carrying this TCR beta chain showed up just a few times. These data come from a study of T-cell reconstitution after alpha-beta-depleted transplantation in children. Construction of the TCRbeta library involved unique molecular identifiers. TCRdb re-called the PCR reads through MiXCR, storing one row per CDR3 protein. The data contain hundreds of thousands of distinct CDR3 sequences, roughly 15% of them singletons. Germline loops: CDR1 MNHEY, CDR2 SVGEGT. V was pared by 4 bases and J by 2 bases, with 9 bases between. The CDR3 has 14 residues. Sample: PBMCs, taken from the stem cell graft. The chain has TRBV6-2 or TRBV6-3 and TRBJ1-5; D possibly corresponds to TRBD1 (5 bases). This receptor was taken from a human donor who donated a stem cell graft to a child with Fanconi anemia. CDR3 residues: CASSSAGRNQPQHF. Written as DNA, the CDR3 is TGTGCCAGCAGTTCGGCAGGGCGCAATCAGCCCCAGCATTTT.